This T cell receptor beta chain came from a study of T-cell memory formation after mild COVID-19. TCRdb redid the calling of the 5' RACE reads with MiXCR, one entry per CDR3 protein. This sample yields tens of thousands of distinct CDR3 sequences, of which 7% to 8% are seen a single time; roughly 1.4% belongs to the top ten. As concerns this clonotype: Its cognate antigen is unknown.

Notes on the study in general: Cross-reactive memory appears to have joined, as suggested by some responding clones showing up in pre-infection memory. In second-wave clones peaking day 37, SARS-CoV-2 specificity remained unconfirmed. Shrinking CD4+ clones were chiefly CM and EM; CD8+ ones were chiefly EMRA.

The sample consisted of PBMCs or a T cell subset sorted from them (not recorded which). This clonotype was obtained from a man younger than 35 who had mild COVID-19 (a few samples of this study predate the infection). Cell type and time point are not known.

DNA for the CDR3: TGCAGCGTTGAGCAGAGCATGAACACTGAAGCTTTCTTT. It yields the protein CSVEQSMNTEAFF. The chain joins TRBV29-1 to TRBJ1-1; no firm D call. V shed 3 bases and J shed 0 bases, with 8 bases lying between them. Germline CDR1 and CDR2: SQVTM and ANQGSEA. The CDR3 consists of 13 residues.